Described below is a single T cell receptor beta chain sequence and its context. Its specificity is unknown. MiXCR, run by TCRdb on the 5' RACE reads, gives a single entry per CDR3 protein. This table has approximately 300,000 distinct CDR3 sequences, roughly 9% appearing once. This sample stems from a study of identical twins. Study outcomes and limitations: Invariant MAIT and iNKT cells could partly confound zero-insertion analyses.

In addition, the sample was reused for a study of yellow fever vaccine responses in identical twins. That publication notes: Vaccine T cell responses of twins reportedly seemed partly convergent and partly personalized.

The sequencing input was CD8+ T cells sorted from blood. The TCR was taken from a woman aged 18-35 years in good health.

CDR3 DNA sequence: TGTGCCAGCAGTTACGATGGGGGTTTGGGCACTGAAGCTTTCTTT. Protein: CASSYDGGLGTEAFF. The chain is built from TRBV6-5 and TRBJ1-1; D is possibly TRBD1 (5 bases). CDR3 size: 15 residues. Trimming left V 2 bases short and J 4 bases short, with 14 bases between. Germline V gives CDR1 MNHEY, CDR2 SVGAGI.